One and the same sample provided the 13 T cell receptor beta chains below, sequenced in a study of T cell responses to AZD1222 COVID-19 vaccine. The method was immunoSEQ multiplex PCR; TCRdb's version includes in-frame clones alone and lacks a portion of them. The sample has roughly 100,000 clones, roughly 89% seen once; the top ten hold 3.7%. Material: peripheral blood, obtained on day 0 of AZD1222 vaccination. The source is an adult in good health.

The rearrangement links TRBV29-1 to TRBJ2-1; the match to TRBD2 covers 10 bases. There are 14 residues in the CDR3. V dropped 7 bases and J dropped 3; count of bases not matched to a gene: 6. CDR1 is SQVTM, CDR2 ANQGSEA, per germline. In DNA, the CDR3 is TGCAGCGCTGGGAGCGGGGGGGACTACAATGAGCAGTTCTTC. Protein sequence: CSAGSGGDYNEQFF.

The chain recombines TRBV7-9 with TRBJ2-7; weak D call: TRBD2 (6 bases). The CDR3 has 12 amino acids. Germline CDR1 reads SEHNR; CDR2 reads FQNEAQ (reference sequence). Trimming removed 5 bases from V and 2 bases from J, with 7 bases in between. The CDR3 sequence is CASSPGAYEQYF. In DNA form, the CDR3 reads TGTGCCAGCAGCCCGGGAGCCTACGAGCAGTACTTC.

The chain carries TRBV27 and TRBJ1-4, with TRBD1 matching over 7 bases. CDR1 is MNHEY and CDR2 is SMNVEV in the germline V gene (reference sequence). The CDR3 spans 16 residues. V shed 5 bases and J 3 bases; nucleotides not matched to a gene: 9. The CDR3 loop reads CASSRLRQGPNEKLFF. The DNA for the CDR3 is TGTGCCAGCAGTCGGTTAAGACAGGGCCCTAATGAAAAACTGTTTTTT.

J is TRBJ1-2 and V is TRBV3-1 (or the pseudogene TRBV3-2), with a tentative D call TRBD1 (6 bases). Looked up from germline, CDR1 is LGHDT and CDR2 is YNNKEL (reference sequence). The CDR3 covers 14 residues. Trimming removed 4 bases at V and 11 bases at J, with 20 bases between. The CDR3 spells CASSRNTGRRDYTF. In DNA, the CDR3 is TGTGCCAGCAGCCGAAATACAGGGAGGAGAGATTACACCTTC.

The genes are TRBV6-1 and TRBJ1-1; unclear D gene. V was shortened by 3 bases and J by 1 base, with 3 bases between the two germline ends. CDR3 size: 12 residues. Germline-derived CDR1 and CDR2 are MNHNS and SASEGT. CDR3 bases: TGTGCCAGCAGTGATAGGAACACTGAAGCTTTCTTT. Translation: CASSDRNTEAFF.

The J gene is TRBJ1-5, the V gene TRBV30, with D hard to call. V shed 1 base and J shed 3 bases, with 7 bases lying between them. Germline CDR1 reads GTSNPN; CDR2 reads SVGIG (reference sequence). The CDR3 sequence is 13 residues long. The CDR3 protein is CAWSAKSNQPQHF. CDR3 bases: TGTGCCTGGAGTGCCAAGTCCAATCAGCCCCAGCATTTT.

J is TRBJ2-1 and V is TRBV10-2; 11 nucleotides match TRBD2. The germline V gene encodes CDR1 WSHSY and CDR2 SAAADI. The CDR3 loop spans 16 amino acids. Trimming took 5 bases from V and 1 from J; bases not matched to a gene: 4. This chain's CDR3 is CASSSSGGFSYNEQFF. CDR3 nucleotide sequence: TGCGCCAGCAGTTCTAGCGGGGGGTTTTCCTACAATGAGCAGTTCTTC.

This rearrangement joins TRBV4-1 to TRBJ2-1, with a weak D call TRBD2 (6 bases). The V gene's germline CDR1 is MGHRA and CDR2 YSYEKL. The V end lost 4 bases, the J end lost 8 bases, and 15 bases lay between the germline ends. The length of the CDR3 is 14 residues. The CDR3 sequence: CASSPVGGRDEQFF. CDR3 nucleotides: TGCGCCAGCAGCCCGGTGGGGGGTAGGGATGAGCAGTTCTTC.

The chain has TRBV7-8 and TRBJ2-1; D unresolved. Per the germline V gene, CDR1 is SGHVS and CDR2 is FQNEAQ. V was trimmed by 5 bases and J by 2 bases, leaving 13 bases between them. The CDR3 is 15 amino acids. CDR3 residues: CASSDVSSPYNEQFF. DNA for the CDR3: TGTGCCAGCAGCGACGTTTCGTCTCCCTACAATGAGCAGTTCTTC.

CDR3 in amino acids: CASSLASGTGLEAFF. As DNA, the CDR3 is TGCGCCAGCAGCTTGGCCTCGGGGACAGGGCTCGAAGCTTTCTTT. The chain links TRBV5-1 to TRBJ1-1, with 9 bases identical to TRBD1. V gave up 0 bases and J gave up 8 bases; unmatched junction bases: 8. CDR1 and CDR2 (germline): SGHRS, YFSETQ. This CDR3 is 15 amino acids long. The full variable domain, completed using reference TRBV5-1 and TRBJ1-1, is KAGVTQTPRYLIKTRGQQVTLSCSPISGHRSVSWYQQTPGQGLQFLFEYFSETQRNKGNFPGRFSGRQFSNSRSEMNVSTLELGDSALYLCASSLASGTGLEAFFGQGTRLTVV.

The rearrangement links TRBV6-5 to TRBJ1-1, with D hard to call. Germline V gives CDR1 MNHEY, CDR2 SVGAGI. The CDR3 totals 13 residues. Trimming shortened V by 0 bases and J by 1 base, and 3 bases separated the two germline ends. The DNA for the CDR3 is TGTGCCAGCAGTTACTCTGAGAACACTGAAGCTTTCTTT. It translates to CASSYSENTEAFF.

The chain has TRBV3-1 (or the pseudogene TRBV3-2) and TRBJ1-2, with D maybe TRBD1 (6 bases). This CDR3 is 14 amino acids long. V was shortened by 2 bases and J by 4 bases, with 11 bases between the two germline ends. In germline, CDR1 is LGHDT, CDR2 YNNKEL (reference sequence). The CDR3 reads CASSQTGPGYGYTF. In DNA form, the CDR3 reads TGTGCCAGCAGCCAAACAGGGCCTGGCTATGGCTACACCTTC.

This clone was seen more than once but under ten times. This chain connects TRBV6-1 to TRBJ1-2; D gene uncertain. The CDR3 has 15 amino acids. V lost 1 base and J lost 3, with 12 bases in between. Germline V gene data show CDR1 as MNHNS and CDR2 as SASEGT. The CDR3 loop is CASSEGWGGDYGYTF. CDR3 in DNA: TGTGCCAGCAGTGAAGGTTGGGGAGGAGACTATGGCTACACCTTC.